This is a list of T cell receptor beta chains from one sample in a study of T cells after yellow fever vaccination. TCRdb re-called the 5' RACE reads with MiXCR, one entry per CDR3 protein. This sample carries a few hundred thousand distinct CDR3 sequences, 3% to 4.5% of them seen once, and the ten largest clones take approximately 25%. This specimen consisted of PBMCs, obtained 5 days after the yellow fever booster vaccination. The receptors come from a young man who received the YFV17D yellow fever vaccine. Both conserved end residues are part of each CDR3. D genes are given only for firm matches. Part of the rows lack a size; the others show once, few, many or a class for expanded clones.

J gene: TRBJ2-1; clone size: -; V gene: TRBV4-2; D gene: -; CDR3 DNA: TGTGCCAGCAGTAGGATCAACAATGAGCAGTTCTTC; CDR3 protein: CASSRINNEQFF
J gene: TRBJ1-2; clone size: -; V gene: TRBV5-5; D gene: -; CDR3 DNA: TGTGCCAGCAGCTCAGGACAGTCTTGGCTTGGCTACACCTTC; CDR3 protein: CASSSGQSWLGYTF
J gene: TRBJ2-1; clone size: -; V gene: TRBV7-8; D gene: TRBD2; CDR3 DNA: TGTGCCAGCAGCCCTCGCAGGGGCGGGGGGGATAATGAGCAGTTCTTC; CDR3 protein: CASSPRRGGGDNEQFF
J gene: TRBJ2-1; clone size: many; V gene: TRBV25-1; D gene: -; CDR3 DNA: TGTGCCAGCAGGGAGGGGATGGGGGACAGACAAGGTGATGAGCAGTTCTTC; CDR3 protein: CASREGMGDRQGDEQFF
J gene: TRBJ1-5; clone size: -; V gene: TRBV7-8; D gene: -; CDR3 DNA: TGTGCCAGCAGCCCACGGCGCAGATCCAATCAGCCCCAGCATTTT; CDR3 protein: CASSPRRRSNQPQHF
J gene: TRBJ2-5; clone size: -; V gene: TRBV2; D gene: -; CDR3 DNA: TGTGCCAGCACCCTCGACCGGGCCCAGTACTTC; CDR3 protein: CASTLDRAQYF
J gene: TRBJ1-1; clone size: many; V gene: TRBV7-2; D gene: -; CDR3 DNA: TGTGCCAGCAGCATACCGACAGAGAACACTGAAGCTTTCTTT; CDR3 protein: CASSIPTENTEAFF
J gene: TRBJ2-3; clone size: -; V gene: TRBV5-5; D gene: -; CDR3 DNA: TGTGCCAGCAGCTTGTGGCCGGGGGCAGATACGCAGTATTTT; CDR3 protein: CASSLWPGADTQYF
J gene: TRBJ2-4; clone size: many; V gene: TRBV29-1; D gene: -; CDR3 DNA: TGCAGCGTATTTGGGGAAAACATTCAGTACTTC; CDR3 protein: CSVFGENIQYF
J gene: TRBJ1-5; clone size: few; V gene: TRBV20-1; D gene: -; CDR3 DNA: TGCAGTGCTAGAGTTCTCGATCAGCCCCAGCATTTT; CDR3 protein: CSARVLDQPQHF
J gene: TRBJ2-5; clone size: few; V gene: TRBV24-1; D gene: -; CDR3 DNA: TGTGCCACCAGTGGAGAGGTAGTCGAGACCCAGTACTTC; CDR3 protein: CATSGEVVETQYF
J gene: TRBJ2-7; clone size: few; V gene: TRBV5-4; D gene: -; CDR3 DNA: TGTGCCAGCAGCCCGGACTGGAGCTACGAGCAGTACTTC; CDR3 protein: CASSPDWSYEQYF
J gene: TRBJ1-2; clone size: many; V gene: TRBV20-1; D gene: TRBD1; CDR3 DNA: TGCAGTGCCCAGAGGGGGGACAGGGTTGCCATCACCTTC; CDR3 protein: CSAQRGDRVAITF
J gene: TRBJ2-7; clone size: -; V gene: TRBV6-5; D gene: -; CDR3 DNA: TGTGCCAGCAGTTACTCGCTGGGTACGGTCTACGAGCAGTACTTC; CDR3 protein: CASSYSLGTVYEQYF
J gene: TRBJ2-7; clone size: many; V gene: TRBV11-2; D gene: -; CDR3 DNA: TGTGCCAGCAGCTTAGTACGGGGGAGCTCCTACGAGCAGTACTTC; CDR3 protein: CASSLVRGSSYEQYF
J gene: TRBJ2-5; clone size: -; V gene: TRBV6-1; D gene: -; CDR3 DNA: TGTGCCAGCAGTGAATTCGGTGGGGCGGGGGCGGCGGAGACCCAGTACTTC; CDR3 protein: CASSEFGGAGAAETQYF
J gene: TRBJ2-3; clone size: many; V gene: TRBV20-1; D gene: TRBD2; CDR3 DNA: TGCAGTGCTAAGGCGGCAGCGGGGGGCACAGATACGCAGTATTTT; CDR3 protein: CSAKAAAGGTDTQYF
J gene: TRBJ2-2; clone size: many; V gene: TRBV4-2; D gene: TRBD2; CDR3 DNA: TGTGCCAGCAGCCCCGCCGGGGGGGTACACGGGGAGCTGTTTTTT; CDR3 protein: CASSPAGGVHGELFF
J gene: TRBJ1-6; clone size: few; V gene: TRBV4-2; D gene: -; CDR3 DNA: TGTGCCAGCAGCCAAGTTCTAGGGAGCTCCTATAATTCACCCCTCCACTTT; CDR3 protein: CASSQVLGSSYNSPLHF
J gene: TRBJ2-1; clone size: many; V gene: TRBV20-1; D gene: -; CDR3 DNA: TGCAGTGCTAGGTTCGGGGACAATGAGCAGTTCTTC; CDR3 protein: CSARFGDNEQFF
J gene: TRBJ1-2; clone size: -; V gene: TRBV12-3/TRBV12-4; D gene: -; CDR3 DNA: TGTGCCAGCAGTTTTTTGGGGGCTGAGGGCTACACCTTC; CDR3 protein: CASSFLGAEGYTF
J gene: TRBJ2-1; clone size: -; V gene: TRBV12-3/TRBV12-4; D gene: -; CDR3 DNA: TGTGCCAGCAAGGAGGTGAGCCGGATCGATGAGCAGTTCTTC; CDR3 protein: CASKEVSRIDEQFF
J gene: TRBJ2-7; clone size: many; V gene: TRBV4-3; D gene: -; CDR3 DNA: TGCGCCAGCAGCCAATTAGAGGGCGGGGAGCAGTACTTC; CDR3 protein: CASSQLEGGEQYF
J gene: TRBJ1-5; clone size: few; V gene: TRBV24-1; D gene: -; CDR3 DNA: TGTGCCACCAGTGAGGGGGGAAATCAGCCCCAGCATTTT; CDR3 protein: CATSEGGNQPQHF
J gene: TRBJ2-5; clone size: many; V gene: TRBV9; D gene: TRBD1; CDR3 DNA: TGTGCCAGCAGCCCCCGACCGGACAGGCCCGAGACCCAGTACTTC; CDR3 protein: CASSPRPDRPETQYF
J gene: TRBJ2-3; clone size: many; V gene: TRBV5-1; D gene: -; CDR3 DNA: TGCGCCAGCAGCTTGGGGAGCTTTTCAGATACGCAGTATTTT; CDR3 protein: CASSLGSFSDTQYF
J gene: TRBJ1-1; clone size: many; V gene: TRBV9; D gene: -; CDR3 DNA: TGTGCCAGCAGCGTAGGTTGGAAGAACACTGAAGCTTTCTTT; CDR3 protein: CASSVGWKNTEAFF
J gene: TRBJ1-4; clone size: few; V gene: TRBV7-9; D gene: -; CDR3 DNA: TGTGCCAGCAGCCCGTGGGGAGGAACTAATGAAAAACTGTTTTTT; CDR3 protein: CASSPWGGTNEKLFF
J gene: TRBJ2-5; clone size: -; V gene: TRBV5-6; D gene: -; CDR3 DNA: TGTGCCAGCAGCCGCCCCGGGACAACAGAGACCCAGTACTTC; CDR3 protein: CASSRPGTTETQYF
J gene: TRBJ1-2; clone size: -; V gene: TRBV4-2; D gene: -; CDR3 DNA: TGTGCCAGCAGCCAAGATATCATTTCGGATACCCACTATGGCTACACCTTC; CDR3 protein: CASSQDIISDTHYGYTF
J gene: TRBJ2-5; clone size: few; V gene: TRBV5-1; D gene: -; CDR3 DNA: TGCGCCAGCAGCCCAGGGGGGCCGGGGGAAGAGACCCAGTACTTC; CDR3 protein: CASSPGGPGEETQYF
J gene: TRBJ2-1; clone size: few; V gene: TRBV5-1; D gene: TRBD2; CDR3 DNA: TGCGCCAGCAGCTTGGCCACTAGCGGGGGGGCAAGTGCTTACAATGAGCAGTTCTTC; CDR3 protein: CASSLATSGGASAYNEQFF
J gene: TRBJ1-5; clone size: -; V gene: TRBV19; D gene: -; CDR3 DNA: TGTGCCAGTAGTATGAACCTTGGGGGGTATCAGCCCCAGCATTTT; CDR3 protein: CASSMNLGGYQPQHF
J gene: TRBJ1-6; clone size: few; V gene: TRBV5-1; D gene: -; CDR3 DNA: TGCGCCAGCAGCTTGGCCCTCGACGGCTCACCCCTCCACTTT; CDR3 protein: CASSLALDGSPLHF
J gene: TRBJ2-4; clone size: few; V gene: TRBV5-1; D gene: -; CDR3 DNA: TGCGCCAGCAGCGATCCGGGAGCAAAAAACATTCAGTACTTC; CDR3 protein: CASSDPGAKNIQYF
J gene: TRBJ2-3; clone size: many; V gene: TRBV7-2; D gene: -; CDR3 DNA: TGTGCCAGCAGCCCCCCAGGGTTTTGGGAAGCAGATACGCAGTATTTT; CDR3 protein: CASSPPGFWEADTQYF
J gene: TRBJ2-2; clone size: few; V gene: TRBV12-3/TRBV12-4; D gene: -; CDR3 DNA: TGTGCCAGCAGTTTCCGTAGGGGGGGACCCGGGGAGCTGTTTTTT; CDR3 protein: CASSFRRGGPGELFF
J gene: TRBJ2-3; clone size: -; V gene: TRBV7-9; D gene: -; CDR3 DNA: TGTGCCAGCAGCCCGGTTAGGGGCACAGATACGCAGTATTTT; CDR3 protein: CASSPVRGTDTQYF
J gene: TRBJ1-2; clone size: many; V gene: TRBV5-5; D gene: -; CDR3 DNA: TGTGCCAGCAGTCGACGGGACTATGGCTACACCTTC; CDR3 protein: CASSRRDYGYTF
J gene: TRBJ1-1; clone size: -; V gene: TRBV6-5; D gene: -; CDR3 DNA: TGTGCCAGCAGTTATGACTTAGGACTGGACACTGAAGCTTTCTTT; CDR3 protein: CASSYDLGLDTEAFF
J gene: TRBJ2-7; clone size: -; V gene: TRBV3-1; D gene: -; CDR3 DNA: TGTGCCAGCAGACATAGGACAACCTACGAGCAGTACTTC; CDR3 protein: CASRHRTTYEQYF
J gene: TRBJ1-5; clone size: few; V gene: TRBV7-2; D gene: -; CDR3 DNA: TGTGCCAGCAGCCTCCCGGGTAGGGGGCCCCAGCATTTT; CDR3 protein: CASSLPGRGPQHF